This is a list of T cell receptor beta chains from one sample in a study of blood T cell repertoires in COVID-19. Repertoires were generated with immunoSEQ multiplex PCR, while TCRdb's copy carries only in-frame clones and drops some. The top ten clones hold about 3% of a sample with approximately 100,000 clones, 85% to 90% of them seen once. The specimen sequenced was peripheral blood. Receptor source: a human donor in a cohort sampled during active COVID-19. CDR3s include the opening cysteine and the closing phenylalanine or tryptophan. D genes are given only for firm matches. Clone sizes are given selectively: once, few, many, or a class where the clone is expanded.

J,D,V,size,CDR3,DNA
TRBJ2-3,TRBD1,TRBV27,NA,CASSWGYGTGGGTQYF,TGTGCCAGCAGTTGGGGCTACGGGACAGGGGGTGGTACGCAGTATTTT
TRBJ2-1,NA,TRBV12-5,NA,CASGLPQFDEQFF,TGTGCTAGTGGTTTGCCACAGTTCGACGAGCAGTTCTTC
TRBJ1-5,NA,TRBV25-1,NA,CASSGSREDRNSNQPQHF,TGTGCCAGCAGTGGTTCCAGGGAAGACAGAAATAGCAATCAGCCCCAGCATTTT
TRBJ1-2,NA,TRBV5-6,NA,CASSSQTGGPYGISF,TGTGCCAGCAGCTCCCAGACAGGAGGACCGTACGGGATCTCCTTC
TRBJ1-2,NA,TRBV11-2,NA,CASSLPGIGGYTF,TGTGCCAGCAGCTTACCAGGGATTGGTGGCTACACCTTC
TRBJ1-6,NA,TRBV2,few,CASNPRQGKSPLHF,TGTGCCAGCAACCCCCGGCAGGGTAAATCACCCCTCCACTTT
TRBJ1-1,TRBD1,TRBV10-3,NA,CAISESGTGGTEAFF,TGTGCCATCAGTGAGTCCGGGACAGGGGGGACTGAAGCTTTCTTT
TRBJ2-2,NA,TRBV4-1,few,CASSQDSPGTGELFF,TGCGCCAGCAGCCAAGATTCACCGGGGACCGGGGAGCTGTTTTTT
TRBJ2-2,TRBD1,TRBV5-1,NA,CASSFRDRNTGELFF,TGCGCCAGCAGCTTCCGGGACAGAAACACCGGGGAGCTGTTTTTT
TRBJ2-7,NA,TRBV30,NA,CAWDPRVAYEQYF,TGTGCCTGGGACCCCAGGGTAGCCTACGAGCAGTACTTC
TRBJ2-7,NA,TRBV4-3,NA,CASSHGTTSYEQYF,TGCGCCAGCAGCCACGGCACTACGTCCTACGAGCAGTACTTC
TRBJ2-2,TRBD1,TRBV7-2,NA,CASSLLGQGVGELFF,TGTGCCAGCAGCTTATTGGGACAGGGTGTCGGGGAGCTGTTTTTT
TRBJ2-3,TRBD1,TRBV18,NA,CASSPQGTGRDTQYF,TGTGCCAGCTCACCGCAAGGGACAGGGCGAGATACGCAGTATTTT
TRBJ1-6,TRBD1,TRBV7-9,NA,CASSPGQGLASYNSPLHF,TGTGCCAGCAGCCCCGGACAGGGTCTAGCTTCCTATAATTCACCCCTCCACTTT
TRBJ1-5,NA,TRBV29-1,NA,CSVLGGDQPQHF,TGCAGCGTTCTGGGGGGGGATCAGCCCCAGCATTTT
TRBJ1-1,NA,TRBV6-2/TRBV6-3,NA,CASSSRPGPTEAFF,TGTGCCAGCAGTTCCCGACCAGGGCCCACTGAAGCTTTCTTT
TRBJ2-5,NA,TRBV29-1,NA,CSVRVRETQYF,TGCAGCGTTCGGGTCCGGGAGACCCAGTACTTC
TRBJ2-7,TRBD2,TRBV6-5,NA,CASSYSAAGDEQYF,TGTGCCAGCAGTTACTCCGCAGCGGGAGACGAGCAGTACTTC
TRBJ2-5,TRBD1,TRBV11-2,NA,CASSWTTGEETQYF,TGTGCCAGCAGCTGGACGACAGGGGAAGAGACCCAGTACTTC
TRBJ2-4,NA,TRBV5-1,NA,CASSLAIGAGAMRIQYF,TGCGCCAGCAGCTTGGCCATAGGTGCAGGGGCCATGCGTATTCAGTACTTC
TRBJ2-2,NA,TRBV5-1,once,CASSVQESANTGELFF,TGCGCCAGCAGCGTACAGGAGTCGGCGAACACCGGGGAGCTGTTTTTT
TRBJ2-3,TRBD2,TRBV10-3,few,CAISGGSGGRSTDTQYF,TGTGCCATCAGTGGAGGTAGCGGGGGCCGTAGCACAGATACGCAGTATTTT
TRBJ2-2,NA,TRBV5-1,NA,CASSVMERAGAGELFF,TGCGCCAGCAGCGTAATGGAGAGGGCCGGGGCCGGGGAGCTGTTTTTT
TRBJ2-7,NA,TRBV7-9,NA,CASSAQLGSRPYEQYF,TGTGCCAGCAGCGCTCAGCTAGGTAGTCGCCCCTACGAGCAGTACTTC
TRBJ2-1,TRBD2,TRBV11-2,NA,CASSLAASGGYEQFF,TGTGCCAGCAGCTTAGCGGCTAGCGGGGGCTATGAGCAGTTCTTC
TRBJ1-1,TRBD1,TRBV12-5,NA,CASGLVGQANTEAFF,TGTGCTAGTGGTTTGGTCGGACAGGCCAACACTGAAGCTTTCTTT
TRBJ2-7,TRBD1,TRBV19,NA,CASTAGTESYEQYF,TGTGCCAGCACAGCCGGGACAGAATCCTACGAGCAGTACTTC
TRBJ1-2,NA,TRBV5-6,NA,CASSFGIGGELNYGYTF,TGTGCCAGCAGCTTTGGTATAGGAGGGGAGTTAAACTATGGCTACACCTTC
TRBJ1-1,NA,TRBV27,NA,CASSRRGTEAFF,TGTGCCAGCAGTCGCAGGGGCACTGAAGCTTTCTTT
TRBJ1-1,TRBD1,TRBV5-1,NA,CASSLGADRGGWTEAFF,TGCGCCAGCAGCTTGGGAGCTGACAGGGGAGGATGGACTGAAGCTTTCTTT
TRBJ1-1,NA,TRBV7-2,NA,CASSLAGGFTEAFF,TGTGCCAGCAGCTTAGCGGGGGGTTTCACTGAAGCTTTCTTT